A single sample is the source of the 32 T cell receptor beta chains below, sequenced in a study of T cell responses to AZD1222 COVID-19 vaccine. Measured with immunoSEQ multiplex PCR; TCRdb has only the in-frame clones, and not every one. Of 100,000 to 150,000 clones in the sample, approximately 88% were seen once. The specimen was peripheral blood, collected on day 0 of AZD1222 vaccination. These receptors all come from an adult in good health.

The chain employs TRBV19 and TRBJ2-3; TRBD1 matches 8 bases. The CDR3 runs 14 residues. The germline CDR1 and CDR2 sequences are LNHDA and SQIVND (reference sequence). Trimming cost V 3 bases and J 3 bases; bases outside gene matches: 2. This chain's CDR3 is CASSMDRATDTQYF. The CDR3 DNA is TGTGCCAGTAGTATGGACAGGGCAACAGATACGCAGTATTTT.

For the CDR3, the DNA is TGTGCCAGCAGCGTAGGGATCGGCGGTAACACCGGGGAGCTGTTTTTT. Translation gives CASSVGIGGNTGELFF. The chain is built from TRBV9 and TRBJ2-2; D gene uncertain. V was clipped by 0 bases and J by 2 bases, with 11 bases between them. The CDR3 extends over 16 amino acids. The V gene's germline CDR1 is SGDLS and CDR2 YYNGEE. The complete variable domain, with remaining parts taken from reference TRBV9 and TRBJ2-2, reads DSGVTQTPKHLITATGQRVTLRCSPRSGDLSVYWYQQSLDQGLQFLIQYYNGEERAKGNILERFSAQQFPDLHSELNLSSLELGDSALYFCASSVGIGGNTGELFFGEGSRLTVL.

The rearrangement uses TRBV7-7 and TRBJ2-3; D uncertain. Germline V CDR1 and CDR2: SSHAT, FNYEAQ (reference sequence). This CDR3 has 13 amino acids. V gave up 4 bases and J gave up 2 bases, with 7 bases separating them. The CDR3: CASSSTDTDTQYF. The CDR3 DNA follows: TGTGCCAGCAGCTCGACCGACACAGATACGCAGTATTTT.

The CDR3 bases are TGTGCCAGCAGCCTCCCTAGCGGGGGGTTGCATGAGCAGTTCTTC. Amino acid sequence: CASSLPSGGLHEQFF. The chain links TRBV13 to TRBJ2-1, with 11 bases matching TRBD2. The CDR3 loop spans 15 amino acids. V lost 5 bases to trimming and J lost 8 bases; unmatched junction nucleotides: 8. Germline CDR1 is PRHDT and CDR2 is FYEKMQ (reference sequence).

This sequence joins TRBV7-2 and TRBJ2-1, with unresolved D. The V end lost 5 bases, the J end lost 0 bases, and 11 bases lay between the germline ends. Germline CDR1 reads SGHTA; CDR2 reads FQGNSA. The CDR3 sequence is 15 residues long. In DNA, the CDR3 is TGTGCCAGCAGCGCGGCTTTCGGCTCCTACAATGAGCAGTTCTTC. Its translation is CASSAAFGSYNEQFF.

The chain has TRBV5-4 and TRBJ1-6; D is uncertain. Germline V gene data show CDR1 as SGHNT and CDR2 as YYREEE (reference sequence). The CDR3 extends over 13 amino acids. V was cut by 7 bases and J by 8 bases, with 13 bases left in between. CDR3 sequence reads: CASGFHPDSPLHF. In nucleotides, the CDR3 is TGTGCCAGCGGATTCCATCCGGATTCACCCCTCCACTTT.

This clone appeared a single time. The genes are TRBV9 and TRBJ1-1; D is undetermined. The ends were cut back, 4 bases at V and 1 base at J, with 8 bases in the middle. This CDR3 spans 13 amino acids. Looked up from germline, CDR1 is SGDLS and CDR2 is YYNGEE. CDR3 bases: TGTGCCAGCAGCCCCAGGTCGAACACTGAAGCTTTCTTT. This codes for CASSPRSNTEAFF.

This clone was seen a single time. The V and J genes are TRBV7-2 and TRBJ1-5, with D perhaps matching TRBD1 (6 bases). Trimming removed 7 bases at V and 6 bases at J, with 19 bases between. Germline lookup yields CDR1 SGHTA and CDR2 FQGNSA. The CDR3 covers 15 residues. CDR3 nucleotides: TGTGCCAGCACCCCCTCCCCAGGGGTTGGTCAGCCCCAGCATTTT. It encodes CASTPSPGVGQPQHF.

The CDR3 region has the DNA TGTGCCAGCAGCCTCGGTGGCTACACCTTC. As protein: CASSLGGYTF. The rearrangement links TRBV5-8 to TRBJ1-2; D call uncertain. Germline loops: CDR1 SGHTS, CDR2 YDEGEE. The V end lost 4 bases, the J end lost 7 bases, and 5 bases lay between the germline ends. This CDR3 is 10 amino acids long.

Remarks on this clone: A junction boundary mismatches the germline segment, possibly from a read error. The chain joins TRBV11-2 to TRBJ2-2, with 8 bases identical to TRBD1. Germline V gives CDR1 SGHAT, CDR2 FQNNGV. This CDR3 has 13 amino acids. The CDR3 sequence: CASSLDRGRELFF. CDR3 sequence (DNA): TGTGCCAGCAGCCTAGACAGGGGCAGGGAGCTGTTTTTT.

The chain is built from TRBV12-3 or TRBV12-4 and TRBJ1-2; D is unclear. V was shortened by 8 bases and J by 7 bases, with 14 bases between the two germline ends. The CDR3 sequence is 12 residues long. The CDR3 loop is CASGGYKGGYTF. The CDR3 DNA reads TGTGCCAGCGGAGGTTACAAGGGTGGCTACACCTTC.

The chain recombines TRBV7-2 with TRBJ1-2; D remains ambiguous. The CDR3 length is 14 residues. The germline V gene encodes CDR1 SGHTA and CDR2 FQGNSA. Trimming removed 5 bases from V and 1 base from J, with 11 bases in between. CDR3 loop: CASSPRRLNYGYTF. The CDR3, as DNA: TGTGCCAGCAGCCCACGCCGTCTTAACTATGGCTACACCTTC.

About this clone itself: Other DNA sequences in this sample translate to the same CDR3. In nucleotides, the CDR3 is TGTGCCACCAGTGATGGGAGGTATGGCTACACCTTC. Encoded protein: CATSDGRYGYTF. V usage is TRBV24-1 and J usage is TRBJ1-2; D not certain. Germline CDR1 reads KGHDR; CDR2 reads SFDVKD. The germline V and J ends were trimmed by 3 bases and 5 bases, with 6 bases remaining between them. CDR3 length equals 12 residues.

The V call is TRBV29-1, the J call TRBJ1-5; a weak D match, TRBD1 (5 bases). CDR1 and CDR2 from the germline V gene are SQVTM and ANQGSEA. CDR3 length equals 12 residues. Trimming stripped 2 bases from V and 6 bases from J, with 8 bases between. As DNA, the CDR3 is TGCAGCGTTGAACAGGGAGGTCAGCCCCAGCATTTT. Its protein is CSVEQGGQPQHF.

This clone was seen just once. This chain connects TRBV30 to TRBJ1-3; 7 bases align to TRBD1. This CDR3 has 12 amino acids. Germline V CDR1 and CDR2: GTSNPN, SVGIG (reference sequence). J was trimmed by 14 bases and V by 3 bases; bases with no gene match: 10. In DNA form, the CDR3 reads TGTGCCTGGAGGAGGGGGCCGGGCGGGGTATATTTT. It translates to CAWRRGPGGVYF.

The chain is built from TRBV15 and TRBJ1-5; 8 nucleotides align to TRBD1. Looked up from germline, CDR1 is LNHNV and CDR2 is YYDKDF (reference sequence). The CDR3 has 17 residues. V was pared by 1 base and J by 1 base, with 6 bases of the junction left unmatched. CDR3 residues: CATSRGAGGLSNQPQHF. The CDR3 region has the DNA TGTGCCACCAGCAGAGGGGCAGGGGGCTTAAGCAATCAGCCCCAGCATTTT.

The DNA of the CDR3 is TGCAGTGCTAGTCGACAAAACTCTGGAAACACCATATATTTT. Protein: CSASRQNSGNTIYF. V and J are TRBV20-1 and TRBJ1-3; no clear D. The CDR3 is made up of 14 amino acids. CDR1 and CDR2 from the germline V gene are DFQATT and SNEGSKA (reference sequence). Trimming removed 3 bases at V and 0 bases at J, with 9 bases between.

Note on this clone: The sample has other DNA sequences that encode this CDR3 too. The chain links TRBV5-6 to TRBJ2-1; a possible D gene is TRBD1 (5 bases). The germline V gene encodes CDR1 SGHDT and CDR2 YYEEEE. V was shortened by 1 base and J by 7 bases, with 6 bases between the two germline ends. This CDR3 has 12 residues. The chain's CDR3 is CASSLTGNEQFF. The CDR3 nucleotides are TGTGCCAGCAGCTTGACAGGAAATGAGCAGTTCTTC.

CDR3 loop: CASSPGTGRETQYF. The CDR3 DNA sequence: TGTGCCAGCAGTCCCGGGACAGGACGGGAGACCCAGTACTTC. V usage is TRBV2 and J usage is TRBJ2-5; 8 nucleotides align to TRBD1. The CDR3 is 14 amino acids. With V trimmed by 5 bases and J by 5 bases, 7 bases remained unmatched. The germline CDR1 and CDR2 sequences are SNHLY and FYNNEI.

The chain has TRBV6-5 and TRBJ1-6; D remains ambiguous. The CDR3 is made up of 13 amino acids. The V end lost 2 bases, the J end lost 10 bases, and 9 bases lay between the germline ends. The germline V gene encodes CDR1 MNHEY and CDR2 SVGAGI. In DNA, the CDR3 is TGTGCCAGCAGTTACGACCTAAGCTCACCCCTCCACTTT. It translates to CASSYDLSSPLHF.

DNA for the CDR3: TGCGCCAGCAGCGACGGGCCCCAAGAGACCCAGTACTTC. Its translation: CASSDGPQETQYF. This chain uses TRBV5-1 with TRBJ2-5; D unresolved. Trimming took off 4 bases at V and 1 base at J, with 8 bases between the two ends. CDR1 is SGHRS, CDR2 YFSETQ, per germline. The CDR3 spans 13 residues.

The CDR3 loop reads CASSSTRDQPQHF. The DNA for the CDR3 is TGTGCCAGCAGCTCGACCCGGGATCAGCCCCAGCATTTT. The chain is built from TRBV7-9 and TRBJ1-5; no clear D. Germline loops: CDR1 SEHNR, CDR2 FQNEAQ (reference sequence). Trimming removed 4 bases at V and 5 bases at J, with 9 bases between. This CDR3 is 13 amino acids long.

This clone was seen a few times. The rearrangement uses TRBV6-5 and TRBJ2-2, with D hard to call. The CDR3 extends over 16 amino acids. Trimming took off 0 bases at V and 3 bases at J, with 11 bases between the two ends. CDR1 MNHEY and CDR2 SVGAGI come from the germline V gene. The CDR3 DNA sequence: TGTGCCAGCAGTTACTCGGGCAGCCCATACACCGGGGAGCTGTTTTTT. Translated: CASSYSGSPYTGELFF.

The chain has TRBV6-5 and TRBJ2-2; 7 bases fit TRBD1. The V segment lost 6 bases and the J segment 1 base; nucleotides outside the gene matches: 5. The germline gives CDR1 MNHEY, CDR2 SVGAGI. This CDR3 is 15 amino acids long. CDR3 amino acids: CASSPGTVNTGELFF. The CDR3 DNA sequence: TGTGCCAGCAGCCCCGGGACAGTGAACACCGGGGAGCTGTTTTTT.

This rearrangement joins TRBV19 to TRBJ1-5; a weak D match, TRBD1 (5 bases). The CDR3 spans 13 residues. Germline values: CDR1 LNHDA, CDR2 SQIVND (reference sequence). The V gene lost 7 bases and the J gene lost 2 bases, with 9 bases spanning the gap. The chain's CDR3 is CASTIGGNQPQHF. As DNA, the CDR3 is TGTGCCAGTACAATAGGGGGCAATCAGCCCCAGCATTTT.

The CDR3, as DNA: TGCGCCAGCAGCTTGGGGGCCCGAAGGACCGGGGAGCTGTTTTTT. Translating it yields CASSLGARRTGELFF. The V gene is TRBV5-1, the J gene TRBJ2-2; no definite D call. Germline values: CDR1 SGHRS, CDR2 YFSETQ. This CDR3 is 15 amino acids long. Trimming removed 0 bases from V and 5 bases from J, with 11 bases in between.

The chain carries TRBV5-1 and TRBJ1-1; the D is unclear. Trimming took 0 bases from V and 2 from J, leaving 23 bases between them. Germline loops: CDR1 SGHRS, CDR2 YFSETQ. The CDR3 runs 19 residues. The DNA for the CDR3 is TGCGCCAGCAGCTTGGCCTTATTCTCACGGGCTTCCCCTAACACTGAAGCTTTCTTT. Translating it yields CASSLALFSRASPNTEAFF.

This chain joins TRBV30 and TRBJ1-1; TRBD1 is a possible D gene (5 bases). V lost 3 bases and J 6 bases, leaving 20 bases between the germline ends. From germline, CDR1 is GTSNPN and CDR2 SVGIG (reference sequence). This CDR3 is 15 amino acids long. CDR3 loop: CAWRLQGLLGAEAFF. The CDR3 DNA is TGTGCCTGGAGATTGCAGGGACTATTAGGGGCTGAAGCTTTCTTT. The complete variable domain, with remaining parts taken from reference TRBV30 and TRBJ1-1, reads SQTIHQWPATLVQPVGSPLSLECTVEGTSNPNLYWYRQAAGRGLQLLFYSVGIGQISSEVPQNLSASRPQDRQFILSSKKLLLSDSGFYLCAWRLQGLLGAEAFFGQGTRLTVV.

V usage is TRBV5-1 and J usage is TRBJ1-6, with D possibly being TRBD1 (6 bases). This CDR3 is built from 13 residues. Germline V lookup: CDR1 SGHRS, CDR2 YFSETQ. V lost 3 bases, J lost 10 bases, and 11 bases lay in between. The CDR3 DNA reads TGCGCCAGCAGCTCAGGGGATCGGTCACCCCTCCACTTT. Its translation is CASSSGDRSPLHF.

V usage is TRBV19 and J usage is TRBJ1-2, with D perhaps matching TRBD1 (6 bases). V was shortened by 0 bases and J by 7 bases, with 12 bases between the two germline ends. CDR1 is LNHDA and CDR2 is SQIVND in the germline V gene (reference sequence). This CDR3 comprises 14 residues. This CDR3 is CASSIEGGSGGYTF. The CDR3 nucleotides are TGTGCCAGTAGTATAGAAGGGGGTAGTGGTGGCTACACCTTC. The full variable domain, completed using reference TRBV19 and TRBJ1-2, is DGGITQSPKYLFRKEGQNVTLSCEQNLNHDAMYWYRQDPGQGLRLIYYSQIVNDFQKGDIAEGYSVSREKKESFPLTVTSAQKNPTAFYLCASSIEGGSGGYTFGSGTRLTVV.

The rearrangement links TRBV6-5 to TRBJ1-1; D uncertain. The CDR3 contains 14 residues. The germline V gene has CDR1 MNHEY and CDR2 SVGAGI. V was trimmed by 1 base and J by 2 bases, leaving 8 bases between them. In DNA form, the CDR3 reads TGTGCCAGCAGTTACTTTAGTCGCAACACTGAAGCTTTCTTT. As protein: CASSYFSRNTEAFF.

The J gene is TRBJ2-7, the V gene TRBV7-8, with 9 bases that match TRBD2. The CDR3 consists of 12 residues. CDR1 is SGHVS and CDR2 is FQNEAQ in the germline V gene. V shed 7 bases, J shed 7 bases, and the junction held 5 bases outside the gene matches. This CDR3 is CASKAGGVEQYF. The CDR3 region has the DNA TGTGCCAGCAAGGCGGGAGGGGTTGAGCAGTACTTC.